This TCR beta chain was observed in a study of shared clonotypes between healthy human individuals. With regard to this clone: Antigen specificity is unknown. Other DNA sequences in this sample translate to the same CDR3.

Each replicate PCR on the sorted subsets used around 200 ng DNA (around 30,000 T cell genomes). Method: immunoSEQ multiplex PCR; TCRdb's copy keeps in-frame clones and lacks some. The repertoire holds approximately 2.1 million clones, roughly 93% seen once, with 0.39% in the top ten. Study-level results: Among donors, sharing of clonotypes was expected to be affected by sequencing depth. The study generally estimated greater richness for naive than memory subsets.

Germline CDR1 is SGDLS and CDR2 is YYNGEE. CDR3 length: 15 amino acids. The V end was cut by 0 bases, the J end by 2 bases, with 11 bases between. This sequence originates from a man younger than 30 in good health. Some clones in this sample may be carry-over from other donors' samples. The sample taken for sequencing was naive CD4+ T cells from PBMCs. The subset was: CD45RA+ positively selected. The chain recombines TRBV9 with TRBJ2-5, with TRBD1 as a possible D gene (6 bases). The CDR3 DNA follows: TGTGCCAGCAGCGTAGCTACAGGGCGGCAAGAGACCCAGTACTTC. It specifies CASSVATGRQETQYF.